This TCR beta chain was captured in a study of control samples from healthy donors and cancer patients. This clone has just one count. Here immunoSEQ multiplex PCR was the method, and the copy in TCRdb shows in-frame clones only, minus some. The sample carries approximately 150,000 clones, 80% to 95% recorded once. CDR1 is SGHTA, CDR2 FQGTGA, per germline. This CDR3 has 14 amino acids. Trimming pared 4 bases from V and 13 bases from J, leaving 22 bases between. What was sequenced was blood. The chain couples TRBV7-3 to TRBJ1-2; D unresolved. This clonotype originated in a young man in good health. Here the CDR3 DNA reads TGTGCCAGCAGCTGGCGAGCTACCGACGGACCCCTCACCTTC. Its translation: CASSWRATDGPLTF.